These T cell receptor beta chains were read from a single sample in a study of regulatory T cells in long-lasting Graves disease. Using its own MiXCR run on the multiplex PCR reads, TCRdb lists one record per CDR3 protein. The sample contains some 250,000 distinct CDR3 sequences, approximately 20% of which appear only once. The specimen comprised peripheral blood mononuclear cells (PBMCs), sampled at new diagnosis, from a patient treated with antithyroid drugs. These receptors all stem from a female donor with Graves disease. Both conserved end residues are part of each CDR3. D genes are given only for firm matches. Expanded clones are given a class, and other clones once, few, many or no size at all.

V,D,J,size,CDR3,DNA
TRBV7-2,NA,TRBJ2-1,many,CASSYPTRSNEQFF,TGTGCCAGCAGCTACCCGACTCGTTCCAATGAGCAGTTCTTC
TRBV7-8,NA,TRBJ1-5,many,CASSLVAGYQPQHF,TGTGCCAGCAGCTTAGTAGCTGGGTATCAGCCCCAGCATTTT
TRBV28,TRBD1,TRBJ1-1,many,CASRKTGGDTEAFF,TGTGCCAGCAGAAAGACAGGGGGAGACACTGAAGCTTTCTTT
TRBV20-1,NA,TRBJ2-1,many,CSAGPRQDYNEQFF,TGCAGTGCCGGGCCACGGCAGGATTACAATGAGCAGTTCTTC
TRBV2,TRBD2,TRBJ2-5,NA,CASRELRTRLETQYF,TGTGCCAGCAGGGAACTAAGGACTAGATTGGAGACCCAGTACTTC
TRBV29-1,NA,TRBJ1-2,many,CSVDGTDAGNYGYTF,TGCAGCGTTGATGGGACGGACGCCGGAAACTATGGCTACACCTTC
TRBV14,NA,TRBJ2-4,many,CASSQGRFQWYF,TGTGCCAGCAGCCAAGGTAGATTTCAATGGTACTTC
TRBV6-2/TRBV6-3,TRBD2,TRBJ2-1,many,CASSRGTSALSSYNEQFF,TGTGCCAGCAGTCGGGGGACTAGCGCCCTAAGCTCCTACAATGAGCAGTTCTTC
TRBV15,TRBD1,TRBJ1-5,many,CATAGQSNQPQHF,TGTGCCACGGCGGGACAGAGCAATCAGCCCCAGCATTTT
TRBV7-2,TRBD1,TRBJ1-1,many,CASSLTGTGGTEAFF,TGTGCCAGCAGCTTAACGGGGACAGGGGGTACTGAAGCTTTCTTT
TRBV11-2,TRBD2,TRBJ2-7,NA,CASSLRVAGGPWGEQYF,TGTGCCAGCAGCTTACGGGTAGCGGGAGGGCCCTGGGGCGAGCAGTACTTC
TRBV29-1,NA,TRBJ1-1,many,CSVEPRVGSTEAFF,TGCAGCGTTGAGCCTCGGGTTGGGAGCACTGAAGCTTTCTTT
TRBV19,NA,TRBJ2-7,many,CASSIFPGPYEQYF,TGTGCCAGTAGTATTTTCCCAGGTCCCTACGAGCAGTACTTC
TRBV2,NA,TRBJ2-2,many,CASSESSRHTGELFF,TGTGCCAGCAGTGAATCTAGCAGACACACCGGGGAGCTGTTTTTT
TRBV2,TRBD1,TRBJ2-3,many,CANRDSEATDTQYF,TGTGCCAACCGGGACAGTGAAGCCACAGATACGCAGTATTTT
TRBV11-2,NA,TRBJ1-3,once,CASSFIGSGNTIYF,TGTGCCAGCAGCTTCATCGGTTCGGGAAACACCATATATTTT
TRBV9,NA,TRBJ2-3,many,CASSLMSPQDTQYF,TGCGCCAGCAGCCTAATGTCCCCCCAAGATACGCAGTATTTT
TRBV6-1,TRBD1,TRBJ2-2,many,CATRTGLFANTGELFF,TGTGCCACCAGGACAGGCCTGTTCGCGAACACCGGGGAGCTGTTTTTT
TRBV6-9,NA,TRBJ1-3,many,CASSYRESGNTIYF,TGTGCCAGCAGTTACCGGGAGTCTGGAAACACCATATATTTT
TRBV20-1,NA,TRBJ1-1,NA,CSARDVLGWTEAFF,TGCAGTGCTAGAGACGTCTTGGGGTGGACTGAAGCTTTCTTT
TRBV12-3/TRBV12-4,NA,TRBJ2-4,NA,CASSFTGAKNIQYF,TGTGCCAGCAGTTTTACAGGGGCCAAAAACATTCAGTACTTC
TRBV20-1,NA,TRBJ1-2,many,CSARARDTGDGYTF,TGCAGTGCTAGAGCCAGGGACACTGGTGATGGCTACACCTTC
TRBV5-5,TRBD1,TRBJ1-5,many,CASSSQGAGQPQHF,TGTGCCAGCAGCTCACAGGGGGCTGGGCAGCCCCAGCATTTT
TRBV9,TRBD1,TRBJ2-4,many,CASSVGQGEAKNIQYF,TGTGCCAGCAGCGTAGGTCAGGGGGAAGCCAAAAACATTCAGTACTTC
TRBV27,NA,TRBJ1-2,many,CASSLSRTDWRGYTF,TGTGCCAGCAGTTTATCCCGGACGGATTGGCGGGGCTACACCTTC
TRBV19,NA,TRBJ2-5,many,CASQGGETQYF,TGTGCCAGTCAAGGGGGGGAGACCCAGTACTTC
TRBV5-6,NA,TRBJ1-2,NA,CASSPGVDYGYTF,TGTGCCAGCAGCCCGGGGGTAGACTATGGCTACACCTTC
TRBV11-2,NA,TRBJ2-2,many,CASSFVPDTGELFF,TGTGCCAGCAGCTTTGTCCCGGACACCGGGGAGCTGTTTTTT
TRBV2,NA,TRBJ2-1,NA,CASSLGASYNEQFF,TGTGCCAGCTCACTAGGGGCGTCCTACAATGAGCAGTTCTTC
TRBV19,NA,TRBJ1-5,many,CASSKRPRNQPQHF,TGTGCCAGTAGTAAAAGGCCGCGCAATCAGCCCCAGCATTTT
TRBV19,TRBD2,TRBJ2-1,NA,CAGTSGVYEQFF,TGTGCGGGGACTAGCGGGGTCTATGAGCAGTTCTTC
TRBV7-9,NA,TRBJ1-1,NA,CASNPLQKAEAFF,TGTGCCAGCAATCCATTACAGAAAGCTGAAGCTTTCTTT
TRBV14,TRBD1,TRBJ1-3,many,CASRRQGGNTIYF,TGTGCCAGCAGAAGACAGGGAGGAAACACCATATATTTT
TRBV7-2,NA,TRBJ1-5,many,CASSPYWASNQPQHF,TGTGCCAGCAGCCCCTATTGGGCCAGCAATCAGCCCCAGCATTTT
TRBV3-1,NA,TRBJ1-1,many,CASSQDRGTGLNTEAFF,TGTGCCAGCAGCCAAGATAGGGGAACAGGATTGAACACTGAAGCTTTCTTT
TRBV24-1,NA,TRBJ1-4,many,CATSENTGGNYEKLFF,TGTGCCACCAGTGAGAATACAGGAGGGAACTATGAAAAACTGTTTTTT
TRBV6-1,TRBD1,TRBJ1-2,many,CASSRDRGDYTF,TGTGCCAGCAGCAGGGACAGGGGGGACTACACCTTC
TRBV15,NA,TRBJ1-1,NA,CATSRGRQPKNTEAFF,TGTGCCACCAGCAGAGGACGGCAACCAAAGAACACTGAAGCTTTCTTT
TRBV27,TRBD2,TRBJ2-3,many,CASSLRLAGEGSDTQYF,TGTGCCAGCAGTTTAAGACTAGCGGGAGAGGGATCAGATACGCAGTATTTT
TRBV5-6,NA,TRBJ1-5,many,CASSLWGQDQPQHF,TGTGCCAGCAGCTTGTGGGGGCAGGATCAGCCCCAGCATTTT
TRBV6-2/TRBV6-3,TRBD1,TRBJ1-2,few,CASRHPKSGTGTGYGYTF,TGTGCCAGCAGACACCCCAAATCCGGGACAGGTACAGGCTATGGCTACACCTTC
TRBV2,NA,TRBJ1-6,once,CASSSRAELSPLHF,TGTGCCAGCAGTTCGAGGGCAGAACTTTCACCCCTCCACTTT
TRBV7-2,TRBD1,TRBJ2-5,many,CASSDRGLGETQYF,TGTGCCAGCAGCGACAGGGGGCTGGGGGAGACCCAGTACTTC